One and the same sample provided the 8 T cell receptor beta chains below, sequenced in a study of monozygotic twins with inflammatory bowel disease. TCRdb re-called the 5' RACE reads; one entry per CDR3 protein, DNA not given. This sample contains 420,000 or so distinct CDR3 sequences. The sequenced material came from blood. Receptors were obtained from a human donor with ulcerative colitis or Crohn's disease, or a healthy co-twin of an affected twin (not recorded which).

V usage is TRBV12-3 or TRBV12-4 and J usage is TRBJ1-6. CDR3 length: 15 amino acids. CDR3 region: CASSSRSSYNSPLHF.

V and J are TRBV2 and TRBJ1-1; checking the TCRdb D call of TRBD1 is not possible without DNA. Germline V lookup: CDR1 SNHLY, CDR2 FYNNEI. The CDR3 consists of 13 residues. CDR3: CASSGQGGTEAFF. Full variable domain (outside the CDR3, taken from reference TRBV2 and TRBJ1-1): EPEVTQTPSHQVTQMGQEVILRCVPISNHLYFYWYRQILGQKVEFLVSFYNNEISEKSEIFDDQFSVERPDGSNFTLKIRSTKLEDSAMYFCASSGQGGTEAFFGQGTRLTVV.

The rearrangement uses TRBV5-6 and TRBJ2-3; TCRdb's D gene call, TRBD2, goes unchecked for lack of DNA. The CDR3 sequence is 15 residues long. The V gene's germline CDR1 is SGHDT and CDR2 YYEEEE. CDR3: CASSLVEARTDTQYF.

The chain recombines TRBV7-6 with TRBJ2-7; without DNA, the TCRdb call of TRBD1 cannot be checked. CDR3 length: 15 amino acids. Germline V lookup: CDR1 SGHVS, CDR2 FNYEAQ. The CDR3 region is CASSLEGDRGYEQYF.

V and J are TRBV29-1 and TRBJ2-7. From germline, CDR1 is SQVTM and CDR2 ANQGSEA. The CDR3 loop spans 12 amino acids. The CDR3 sequence is CSVQGSSYEQYF.

The rearrangement links TRBV5-1 to TRBJ1-5; TCRdb gives TRBD1 as the D gene, but with no DNA this cannot be confirmed. Per the germline V gene, CDR1 is SGHRS and CDR2 is YFSETQ. The CDR3 length is 13 residues. The CDR3 loop reads CASRTGLNQPQHF.

The chain links TRBV29-1 to TRBJ2-3. This CDR3 is built from 12 residues. Germline CDR1 and CDR2: SQVTM and ANQGSEA. CDR3 in amino acids: CSVVDSTDTQYF.

The chain joins TRBV3-1 to TRBJ2-1; TCRdb selects TRBD2, and the lack of DNA leaves this call unchecked. This CDR3 is 15 amino acids long. Germline CDR1 LGHDT, CDR2 YNNKEL (reference sequence). The CDR3 protein is CASSQGTGAGNEQFF.